At least ten counts were recorded for the clone carrying this T cell receptor beta chain. Unique molecular identifiers tagged the TCRbeta library. Each CDR3 protein gets one entry after TCRdb re-called the PCR reads with MiXCR. This table has hundreds of thousands of distinct CDR3 sequences, roughly 10% appearing once. The V gene's germline CDR1 is SGHKS and CDR2 YYEKEE (reference sequence). V shed 0 bases and J shed 6 bases, with 13 bases lying between them. CDR3 length: 15 residues. This sample is drawn from a study of T-cell reconstitution after alpha-beta-depleted transplantation in children. The chain recombines TRBV5-5 with TRBJ2-1, with D possibly matching TRBD1 (5 bases). The specimen comprised PBMCs from the stem cell graft donor, sampled from the stem cell graft. The receptor's source is a human donor who donated a stem cell graft to a child with acute lymphoblastic leukemia. CDR3 DNA sequence: TGTGCCAGCAGCTTGGACCAGGGAACGTTCAATGAGCAGTTCTTC. Translation: CASSLDQGTFNEQFF.